This passage covers 4 T cell receptor beta chains from one sample sequenced in a study of T cell changes during pregnancy in multiple sclerosis. Assay: immunoSEQ multiplex PCR; the TCRdb copy retains only in-frame clones and omits some. Of approximately 63,000 clones in the sample, nearly 95% were seen once. Sample: CD8+ T cells from peripheral blood mononuclear cells, taken in the third trimester of pregnancy. The receptors shown here come from a female donor with multiple sclerosis, enrolled in a pregnancy study.

Here the CDR3 DNA reads TGCGCCAGCAGTCAAAGGGGGCACGGTGACACTGAAGCTTTCTTT. It translates to CASSQRGHGDTEAFF. The chain joins TRBV4-1 to TRBJ1-1; 7 nucleotides line up with TRBD1. The CDR3 runs to 15 residues. Germline CDR1 MGHRA, CDR2 YSYEKL. Trimming took 6 bases from V and 3 from J; bases not matched to a gene: 10.

The chain links TRBV19 to TRBJ2-1; D unresolved. Trimming took 3 bases from V and 10 from J, leaving 7 bases between them. CDR1 is LNHDA, CDR2 SQIVND, per germline (reference sequence). The CDR3 is made up of 11 amino acids. The CDR3 here is CASSMSQEQFF. The CDR3 DNA follows: TGTGCCAGTAGTATGTCCCAGGAGCAGTTCTTC.

The V gene is TRBV4-1, the J gene TRBJ1-3, with 8 nucleotides matching TRBD1. J lost 4 bases, V lost 0 bases, and 2 bases had no gene match. This CDR3 contains 15 residues. Germline CDR1 and CDR2: MGHRA and YSYEKL. The CDR3 reads CASSQDRGLGNTIYF. In DNA, the CDR3 is TGCGCCAGCAGCCAAGACAGGGGGCTAGGAAACACCATATATTTT.

The CDR3 here is CASSAGAGGFYEQYF. The CDR3 DNA reads as TGTGCCAGCAGTGCTGGGGCGGGAGGCTTCTACGAGCAGTACTTC. The chain carries TRBV9 and TRBJ2-7, with 8 bases identical to TRBD2. V was clipped by 5 bases and J by 3 bases; unmatched bases: 10. The CDR3 length is 15 residues. Germline V gives CDR1 SGDLS, CDR2 YYNGEE.